The clone carrying this T cell receptor (beta chain) was detected ten times or more. At one of its ends the junction is not consistent with the germline gene, which may arise from a read error. This sample is part of a study of T-cell memory formation after mild COVID-19. The CDR3 contains 13 residues. Germline V gene sequence: CDR1 SEHNR, CDR2 FQNEAQ (reference sequence). TCRdb re-analysed the 5' RACE reads in MiXCR, keeping a single row per CDR3 protein. The profile shows 350,000 to 500,000 distinct CDR3 sequences, about 22% of them singletons. The chain carries TRBV7-9 and TRBJ2-3; D unresolved. Sequencing was carried out using PBMCs or a T cell subset sorted from them (not recorded which). The sequence derives from an adult woman who had mild COVID-19 (a few samples of this study predate the infection). Cell type and time point are not known. CDR3 sequence: CASSLGSADTQYF. CDR3 DNA sequence: TGCGCCAGCAGCTTAGGGTCAGCAGATACGCAGTATTTT.